These 2 T cell receptor beta chains originate from one sample sequenced in a study of CD8+CD57+ T cells in acquired aplastic anemia. Only patients with CD8+CD57+ cell expansion on flow cytometry were chosen for sequencing. TCR beta VDJ and CDR3 were profiled, and genomic DNA was the template. Using its own MiXCR run on the reads, TCRdb lists one record per CDR3 protein. Here the sample spans around 130,000 distinct CDR3 sequences, 45% to 60% being singletons. Sequenced input: sorted CD4+, CD8+, or CD8+CD57+ T cells (not recorded which) from PBMCs. These receptors all come from a human donor with aplastic anemia.

This clonotype occurred many times. The V call is TRBV6-1, the J call TRBJ2-3; the D gene is possibly TRBD1 (6 bases). The germline gives CDR1 MNHNS, CDR2 SASEGT. The CDR3 runs to 14 residues. V shed 3 bases and J shed 0 bases, with 7 bases lying between them. CDR3 in DNA: TGTGCCAGCAGTGAGGGGGCTAGCACAGATACGCAGTATTTT. It encodes CASSEGASTDTQYF.

This clonotype was picked up many times. The rearrangement uses TRBV5-6 and TRBJ1-1; no clear D gene. V lost 1 base and J lost 1, with 5 bases in between. The CDR3 is made up of 13 amino acids. Germline V gene sequence: CDR1 SGHDT, CDR2 YYEEEE. This CDR3 reads CASSLSQNTEAFF. Written as DNA, the CDR3 is TGTGCCAGCAGCTTGAGCCAGAACACTGAAGCTTTCTTT. Filled out from reference TRBV5-6 and TRBJ1-1, the complete variable domain reads DAGVTQSPTHLIKTRGQQVTLRCSPKSGHDTVSWYQQALGQGPQFIFQYYEEEERQRGNFPDRFSGHQFPNYSSELNVNALLLGDSALYLCASSLSQNTEAFFGQGTRLTVV.